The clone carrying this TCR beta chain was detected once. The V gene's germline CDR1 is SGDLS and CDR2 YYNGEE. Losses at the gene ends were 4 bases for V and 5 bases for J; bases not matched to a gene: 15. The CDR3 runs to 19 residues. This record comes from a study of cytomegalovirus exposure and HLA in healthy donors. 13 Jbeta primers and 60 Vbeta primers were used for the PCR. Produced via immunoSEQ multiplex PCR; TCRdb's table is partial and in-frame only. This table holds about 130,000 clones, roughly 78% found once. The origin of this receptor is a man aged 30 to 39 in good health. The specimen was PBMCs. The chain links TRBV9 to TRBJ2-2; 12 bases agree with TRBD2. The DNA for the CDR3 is TGTGCCAGCAGCCCCCGGACAGGGGTAACTAGCGGGAGGACCGGGGAGCTGTTTTTT. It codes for CASSPRTGVTSGRTGELFF.